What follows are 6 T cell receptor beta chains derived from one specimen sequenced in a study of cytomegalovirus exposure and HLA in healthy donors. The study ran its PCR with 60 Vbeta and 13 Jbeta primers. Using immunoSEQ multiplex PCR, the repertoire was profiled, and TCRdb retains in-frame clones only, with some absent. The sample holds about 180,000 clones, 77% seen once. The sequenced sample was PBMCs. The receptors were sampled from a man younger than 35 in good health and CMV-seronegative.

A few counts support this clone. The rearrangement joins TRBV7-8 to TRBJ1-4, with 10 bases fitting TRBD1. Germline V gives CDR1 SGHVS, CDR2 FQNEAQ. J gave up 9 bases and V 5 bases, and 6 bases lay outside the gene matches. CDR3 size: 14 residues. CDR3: CASSSDRGHKKLFF. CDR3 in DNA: TGTGCCAGCAGCAGTGACAGGGGGCATAAAAAACTGTTTTTT.

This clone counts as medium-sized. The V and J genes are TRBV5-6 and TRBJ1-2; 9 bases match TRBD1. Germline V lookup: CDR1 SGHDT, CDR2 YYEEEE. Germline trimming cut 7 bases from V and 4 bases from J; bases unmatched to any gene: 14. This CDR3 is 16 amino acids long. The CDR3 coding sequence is TGTGCCAGCGGTGTACAGGGGGCTCTTTTCCCCTATGGCTACACCTTC. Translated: CASGVQGALFPYGYTF.

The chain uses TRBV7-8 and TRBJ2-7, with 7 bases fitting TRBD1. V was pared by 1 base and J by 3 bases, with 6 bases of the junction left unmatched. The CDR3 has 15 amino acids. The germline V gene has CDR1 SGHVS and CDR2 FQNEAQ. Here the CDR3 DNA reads TGTGCCAGCAGCTTAGGTTACGGGACAGACTACGAGCAGTACTTC. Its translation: CASSLGYGTDYEQYF.

This chain's CDR3 is CAISTGPGHSNTEAFF. The CDR3, as DNA: TGTGCCATCAGTACAGGGCCGGGACACTCGAACACTGAAGCTTTCTTT. The genes are TRBV10-3 and TRBJ1-1; D is possibly TRBD1 (6 bases). This CDR3 region has 16 residues. From germline, CDR1 is ENHRY and CDR2 SYGVKD. Trimming cost V 5 bases and J 1 base, with 17 bases left between them.

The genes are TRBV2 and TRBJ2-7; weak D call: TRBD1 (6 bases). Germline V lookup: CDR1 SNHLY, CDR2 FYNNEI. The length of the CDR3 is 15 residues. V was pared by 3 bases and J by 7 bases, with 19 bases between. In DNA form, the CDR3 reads TGTGCCAGCAGTGATAGTACAGGGTGGACGGGTGAGCAGTACTTC. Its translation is CASSDSTGWTGEQYF.

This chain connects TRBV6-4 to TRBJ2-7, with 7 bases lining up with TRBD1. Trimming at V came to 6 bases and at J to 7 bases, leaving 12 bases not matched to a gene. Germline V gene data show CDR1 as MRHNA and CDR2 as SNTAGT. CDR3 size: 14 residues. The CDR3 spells CASSPTGTSGEQYF. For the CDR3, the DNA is TGTGCCAGCAGCCCGACAGGGACCTCGGGGGAGCAGTACTTC.